This T cell receptor (beta chain) was found in a study of blood T cells in healthy people across ages. Overall study results and limits: With age, beta diversity per million T cells declined roughly linearly, significantly by approximately 40. Naive CD4+ cell counts and diversity both ran higher in long-lived than in aged donors. Diversity was estimated from one million T cells, and these estimates were considered underestimates.

The CDR3 sequence is 15 residues long. Between the trimmed V and J ends, which lost 6 bases and 5 bases, there was a span of 19 bases. The germline V gene encodes CDR1 LNHDA and CDR2 SQIVND (reference sequence). This clonotype was recorded a few times. Its target is not known. Then a second PCR, running about 6 to 12 cycles, was carried out with a sample-barcoded 5' primer and a J-beta primer mix. TCRdb independently ran MiXCR on the 5' RACE reads; one entry per CDR3 protein. The repertoire holds more than 650,000 distinct CDR3 sequences, with about 20% as singletons. Specimen: blood. The TCR originated in a man in his sixties or seventies in good health. V and J are TRBV19 and TRBJ1-1; no reliable D call. The DNA of the CDR3 is TGTGCCAGTAGCGCTCCGGACGTCCTGCGAACTGAAGCTTTCTTT. It codes for CASSAPDVLRTEAFF.